Listed below are T cell receptor beta chains from one sample, sequenced in a study of T cells after yellow fever vaccination. TCRdb independently ran MiXCR on the 5' RACE reads; one entry per CDR3 protein. The sample shows a few hundred thousand distinct CDR3 sequences, 8.7% of them seen only once. The sequences come from PBMCs, collected on the day of the first yellow fever vaccination. These receptors originate from a man in his late teens or twenties who received the YFV17D yellow fever vaccine. Both conserved end residues are part of each CDR3. The D gene is left open where the match is weak. Size is stated for part of the rows, as once, few or many counts, or as a class when the clone is expanded.

TRBJ2-1 TRBV6-1 - TRBD2 CASRALAGGPRNEQFF TGTGCCAGCAGAGCACTAGCGGGGGGGCCCAGAAATGAGCAGTTCTTC
TRBJ2-3 TRBV24-1 - - CATSDLQGRKRYF TGTGCCACCAGTGATTTGCAGGGAAGGAAGCGGTATTTT
TRBJ2-1 TRBV19 - - CASSIFRDNEQFF TGTGCCAGTAGTATTTTCAGGGACAATGAGCAGTTCTTC
TRBJ1-5 TRBV2 few TRBD1 CASSGQAGGPQHF TGTGCCAGCAGCGGACAGGCAGGGGGGCCCCAGCATTTT
TRBJ1-1 TRBV7-9 - - CASSYTSYEAFF TGTGCCAGCAGCTATACGTCATATGAAGCTTTCTTT
TRBJ1-5 TRBV20-1 - - CSARDPVLSNQPQHF TGCAGTGCTAGAGACCCGGTTTTGAGCAATCAGCCCCAGCATTTT
TRBJ2-1 TRBV5-1 - - CASSPMRNEQFF TGCGCCAGCAGCCCCATGAGGAATGAGCAGTTCTTC
TRBJ2-3 TRBV5-1 few - CASSLGGTPRADTQYF TGCGCCAGCAGCTTGGGAGGGACTCCGAGGGCAGATACGCAGTATTTT
TRBJ2-7 TRBV7-2 many - CASSLAGSSYEQYF TGTGCCAGCAGCTTAGCTGGCAGTTCCTACGAGCAGTACTTC
TRBJ1-2 TRBV7-9 few - CASSTPFGGVGYGYTF TGTGCCAGCAGCACCCCCTTTGGCGGGGTTGGGTATGGCTACACCTTC
TRBJ2-1 TRBV29-1 - TRBD2 CSVEGLAGLLIDEQFF TGCAGCGTTGAGGGTCTAGCGGGTCTTCTTATAGATGAGCAGTTCTTC
TRBJ1-2 TRBV6-1 few TRBD1 CASIDRGGYGYTF TGTGCCAGCATCGACAGGGGAGGGTATGGCTACACCTTC
TRBJ2-1 TRBV6-1 many - CASTSDSYNEQFF TGTGCCAGCACCTCCGATTCTTACAATGAGCAGTTCTTC
TRBJ2-4 TRBV6-1 few TRBD2 CASRIGLAVVAKNIQYF TGTGCCAGCAGGATCGGACTAGCGGTCGTAGCCAAAAACATTCAGTACTTC
TRBJ1-1 TRBV10-3 - - CAIKEIMNTEAFF TGTGCCATCAAGGAGATCATGAACACTGAAGCTTTCTTT
TRBJ2-1 TRBV20-1 few TRBD2 CSARDRSGGGNEQFF TGCAGTGCTAGAGATCGTAGCGGGGGGGGTAATGAGCAGTTCTTC
TRBJ2-1 TRBV5-1 many - CASSSNPTPNNEQFF TGCGCCAGCAGCTCTAATCCCACACCCAACAATGAGCAGTTCTTC
TRBJ1-1 TRBV7-3 few - CASSRRVNTEAFF TGTGCCAGCAGCCGCAGGGTGAACACTGAAGCTTTCTTT
TRBJ1-2 TRBV18 few - CASSPTVGPSYGYTF TGTGCCAGCTCCCCTACTGTGGGCCCTAGCTATGGCTACACCTTC
TRBJ2-1 TRBV10-2 - TRBD2 CASSDGGEYNEHFF TGCGCCAGCAGTGACGGGGGGGAATACAATGAGCATTTCTTC
TRBJ1-4 TRBV21-1 - - CASSNRIGAKKLFF TGTGCCAGCAGCAACCGTATCGGGGCTAAAAAACTGTTTTTT
TRBJ1-2 TRBV7-2 few - CASSPVGGQNGYTF TGTGCCAGCAGCCCAGTGGGGGGGCAGAATGGCTACACCTTC
TRBJ2-5 TRBV11-2 few TRBD2 CASTGRSGGVQEPQYF TGTGCCAGCACCGGGCGTAGCGGGGGGGTCCAAGAGCCCCAGTACTTC
TRBJ2-3 TRBV5-1 - - CASSLLGQADSSTDTQYF TGCGCCAGCAGCTTGTTGGGGCAGGCCGACTCTAGCACAGATACGCAGTATTTT
TRBJ2-2 TRBV7-2 - - CASRLGPGTYLTGELFF TGTGCCAGCAGGTTAGGGCCGGGGACATACCTCACCGGGGAGCTGTTTTTT
TRBJ2-7 TRBV6-4 - - CASSDFGQGIYRRYF -
TRBJ1-1 TRBV3-1 - - CASSQDAGVGTEAFF TGTGCCAGCAGCCAAGATGCAGGGGTAGGAACTGAAGCTTTCTTT
TRBJ2-1 TRBV4-1 - TRBD1 CASSHLTGTAILREFF TGCGCCAGCAGCCATTTAACCGGGACAGCCATCCTAAGGGAGTTCTTC
TRBJ1-2 TRBV5-1 few - CASSLEFAGLWTF TGCGCCAGCAGCTTGGAGTTTGCAGGTCTCTGGACCTTC
TRBJ2-1 TRBV29-1 few - CSVGGTVKGNEQFF TGCAGCGTTGGAGGGACGGTCAAGGGCAATGAGCAGTTCTTC
TRBJ1-1 TRBV9 few - CASSVHLDGAEAFF TGTGCCAGCAGCGTTCACTTGGACGGAGCAGAAGCTTTCTTT
TRBJ2-1 TRBV7-6 - TRBD1 CASSLASGTGGDHEQFF TGTGCCAGCAGCTTGGCCTCCGGGACAGGGGGCGATCATGAGCAGTTCTTC
TRBJ1-1 TRBV4-1 few - CASSQPTENTEAFF TGCGCCAGCAGCCAACCGACAGAGAACACTGAAGCTTTCTTT
TRBJ2-5 TRBV7-2 few - CASSQFLEGETQYF TGTGCCAGCAGCCAATTCCTGGAGGGAGAGACCCAGTACTTC